Listed below are T cell receptor beta chains from one sample, sequenced in a study of cytomegalovirus exposure and HLA in healthy donors. Assay used: immunoSEQ multiplex PCR; TCRdb lists only in-frame clones, some missing. The sample lists approximately 150,000 clones; roughly three quarters were seen once. Sequences were obtained from PBMCs. Source of these receptors: a woman in her thirties or forties in good health and CMV-seronegative. Each CDR3 is given with its conserved first and last residue. The D gene is left open where the match is weak. Size tells how often a clone was seen (once, few, many) or the class of an expanded clone, and some rows leave it out.

>TRBJ2-1|TRBV5-4|TRBD2|.
TGTGCCAGCAGCCCAGGGACTAGCGGAACCTACAATGAGCAGTTCTTC
CASSPGTSGTYNEQFF
>TRBJ2-3|TRBV7-6|TRBD2|.
TGTGCCAGCAGCTCTCTTGAGCGGGAGTGGGCAGATACGCAGTATTTT
CASSSLEREWADTQYF
>TRBJ2-4|TRBV11-3|.|.
TGTGCCAGCAGCTTAGCTGGACAGCTCCGGTACTTC
CASSLAGQLRYF
>TRBJ2-2|TRBV15|TRBD2|.
TGTGCCACCAGCAGAGAGGGACTAGCGGGAGCCCGCACCGGGGAGCTGTTTTTT
CATSREGLAGARTGELFF
>TRBJ2-1|TRBV14|TRBD2|.
TGTGCCAGCAGCCAAGAAAATCGGGCGGGAGGGCTCTACAATGAGCAGTTCTTC
CASSQENRAGGLYNEQFF
>TRBJ2-1|TRBV7-6|TRBD2|.
TGTGCCAGCAGCGGGGGACTAGCGGGAGTTGGTGAGCAGTTCTTC
CASSGGLAGVGEQFF
>TRBJ2-2|TRBV28|.|.
TGTGCCAGCACGGTTTACAGGGACACCGGGGAGCTGTTTTTT
CASTVYRDTGELFF
>TRBJ2-5|TRBV4-2|TRBD2|.
TGTGCCAGCAGCCCGAGAGCGGGAGGCTGGGAGCAGTACTTC
CASSPRAGGWEQYF
>TRBJ2-2|TRBV4-3|.|few
TGCGCCAGCAGCCAACGAGGTTACACCGGGGAGCTGTTTTTT
CASSQRGYTGELFF
>TRBJ2-7|TRBV30|TRBD1|.
TGTGCCTGGAGGACGACAGGGAGTTTCACCTACGAGCAGTACTTC
CAWRTTGSFTYEQYF
>TRBJ2-3|TRBV5-1|TRBD1|.
TGCGCCAGCGGGACGGACCCAACAGGGGGCTCAGATACGCAGTATTTT
CASGTDPTGGSDTQYF
>TRBJ1-1|TRBV6-5|.|.
TGTGCCAGCAGTAGAGGGTCCCGCACTGAAGCTTTCTTT
CASSRGSRTEAFF
>TRBJ2-7|TRBV10-1|TRBD2|once
TGCGCCAGCAGTTCGGGACTAGGGGGCGAGCAGTACTTC
CASSSGLGGEQYF
>TRBJ2-3|TRBV2|.|.
TGTGCCAGCGGGTCAGCGGAAGGCACAGATACGCAGTATTTT
CASGSAEGTDTQYF
>TRBJ2-2|TRBV6-1|TRBD2|.
TGTGCCAGCAGACTGACTAGCGGGGCGGTCGGGGAGCTGTTTTTT
CASRLTSGAVGELFF
>TRBJ1-1|TRBV30|.|once
TGTGCCTGGAGGCGGGGGAACACTGAAGCTTTCTTT
CAWRRGNTEAFF
>TRBJ2-5|TRBV6-1|.|few
TGTGCCAGCAGTGACGAGGGAGAGACCCAGTACTTC
CASSDEGETQYF
>TRBJ1-2|TRBV7-2|.|.
TGTGCCAGCAGCACAGGGAACTATGGCTACACCTTC
CASSTGNYGYTF
>TRBJ2-1|TRBV25-1|.|.
TGTGCCTTCCCAAGAAGGGAGTATGAGCAGTTCTTC
CAFPRREYEQFF
>TRBJ2-5|TRBV7-2|TRBD1|.
TGTGCCAGCAGCTTCCAGACAGGGTCGGAGACCCAGTACTTC
CASSFQTGSETQYF
>TRBJ2-6|TRBV4-2|.|few
TGTGCCAGCAGCCAAGAAGGCCGGACTACTGGGGCCAACGTCCTGACTTTC
CASSQEGRTTGANVLTF
>TRBJ2-7|TRBV10-3|TRBD1|.
TGTGCCATCAGTGGGGACAGGGGTTCCTACGAGCAGTACTTC
CAISGDRGSYEQYF
>TRBJ1-3|TRBV2|.|.
TGTGCCAGCAGCGCGGACCCCGGGAGCTCTGGAAACACCATATATTTT
CASSADPGSSGNTIYF
>TRBJ2-7|TRBV6-6|TRBD1|.
TGTGCCAGCAGTTACGGGACAGGCTACGAGCAGTACTTC
CASSYGTGYEQYF
>TRBJ2-3|TRBV6-1|TRBD2|.
TGTGCCAGCAGTGAAGAAAGGACTAGCGGGGGGGCGACAGATACGCAGTATTTT
CASSEERTSGGATDTQYF
>TRBJ2-2|TRBV7-3|TRBD1|.
TGTGCCAGCAGCTTAGGACAGGGTTCCGGGGAGCTGTTTTTT
CASSLGQGSGELFF
>TRBJ1-1|TRBV15|.|.
TGTGCCACCAGCAGTACGAGTCTGAACACTGAAGCTTTCTTT
CATSSTSLNTEAFF
>TRBJ2-5|TRBV11-3|.|.
TGTGCCAGCAGCCGTGGGGGCGATTGGGAGACCCAGTACTTC
CASSRGGDWETQYF
>TRBJ1-2|TRBV4-3|.|few
TGCGCCAGCTCAATCTCGAACTACTATGGCTACACCTTC
CASSISNYYGYTF
>TRBJ2-6|TRBV7-8|.|.
TGTGCCAGCAGCTTAGCAGGGGGTAGGGCCAACGTCCTGACTTTC
CASSLAGGRANVLTF
>TRBJ2-6|TRBV13|.|.
TGTGCCAGCAGCTCCCTACGCTCTGGGGCCAACGTCCTGACTTTC
CASSSLRSGANVLTF
>TRBJ1-2|TRBV25-1|.|few
TGTGCCAGCAGTGAAGGGCTTAACTATGGCTACACCTTC
CASSEGLNYGYTF
>TRBJ2-5|TRBV7-2|.|.
TGTGCCTCCTGCAAGGGGCACCTAGAGACTCAGTACTTC
CASCKGHLETQYF
>TRBJ2-3|TRBV11-2|.|.
TGTGCCAGCAGCCTAAGTTCCCCTAGCACAGATACGCAGTATTTT
CASSLSSPSTDTQYF
>TRBJ2-7|TRBV6-6|TRBD2|.
TGTGCCAGCAGCACCTCACTAGCGGGCCTCGGGAGCTGCTACTTC
CASSTSLAGLGSCYF
>TRBJ2-7|TRBV28|TRBD2|.
TGTGCCAGCAGTTTGGAACTAGCGGGAGCTGGTCCCTACGAGCAGTACTTC
CASSLELAGAGPYEQYF
>TRBJ2-2|TRBV9|TRBD2|.
TGTGCCAGCAGCCGTACTAGCGCAGGCACCGGGGAGCTGTTTTTT
CASSRTSAGTGELFF
>TRBJ1-2|TRBV10-3|.|.
TGTGCCATCAGTGAGAGGGGGAACTATGGCTACACCTTC
CAISERGNYGYTF
>TRBJ1-1|TRBV5-1|TRBD1|.
TGCGCCAGCAGCTTGGGCCCTCTACAGGGGATGAACACTGAAGCTTTCTTT
CASSLGPLQGMNTEAFF
>TRBJ2-2|TRBV2|TRBD2|.
TGTGCCAGCAGTGGACTAGCGGAGGGGGAGCTGTTTTTT
CASSGLAEGELFF
>TRBJ2-5|TRBV20-1|TRBD1|once
TGCAGTGCTCACAGGGGGGAGACCCAGTACTTC
CSAHRGETQYF
>TRBJ2-7|TRBV28|TRBD2|.
TGTGCCAGCGGGGCTAGCGGGCCCTACGAGCAGTACTTC
CASGASGPYEQYF
>TRBJ2-7|TRBV18|TRBD2|.
TGTGCCAGCTCACCACCCCATAGAGGACTAGCGGGAGGGCCGAGCGAGCAGTACTTC
CASSPPHRGLAGGPSEQYF
>TRBJ1-1|TRBV5-6|TRBD1|.
TGTGCCAGCAGCTTGGTACCGGACAGGGACACTGAAGCTTTCTTT
CASSLVPDRDTEAFF
>TRBJ2-1|TRBV4-3|TRBD1|.
TGCGCCAGCAGCCAAGATTCGGCAGGGGGTTACAATGAGCAGTTCTTC
CASSQDSAGGYNEQFF
>TRBJ1-4|TRBV7-7|TRBD1|few
TGTGCTAGCAGCTTCCGTAGCCCCGGGGACAGTCAGATTAATGAAAAACTGTTTTTT
CASSFRSPGDSQINEKLFF
>TRBJ2-7|TRBV5-1|TRBD1|.
TGCGCCAGCAGCTGGGGACAGGGCACTATCTACGAGCAGTACTTC
CASSWGQGTIYEQYF
>TRBJ2-7|TRBV5-1|.|.
TGCGCCAGCAGCTTGGAGCTCAATGAACCCTACGAGCAGTACTTC
CASSLELNEPYEQYF
>TRBJ1-3|TRBV6-5|.|.
TGTGCCAGCAGCCAGGAGGGCGGCTCTGGAAACACCATATATTTT
CASSQEGGSGNTIYF
>TRBJ2-3|TRBV10-3|.|.
TGTGCCATCAGTGCCCGACTAGTGGGGGTCGCAGATACGCAGTATTTT
CAISARLVGVADTQYF
>TRBJ2-1|TRBV14|.|.
TGTGCCAGCAGCTTATACAGGACCCCCTACAATGAGCAGTTCTTC
CASSLYRTPYNEQFF
>TRBJ1-1|TRBV7-2|TRBD1|.
TGTGCCAGCAGCCGCCAGGGGGGATTCACTGAAGCTTTCTTT
CASSRQGGFTEAFF
>TRBJ2-1|TRBV19|.|.
TGTGCCAGTAGTATACAGGGAGGCTCCTACAATGAGCAGTTCTTC
CASSIQGGSYNEQFF
>TRBJ2-1|TRBV28|TRBD1|.
TGTGCCAGCAGTTCGGCGACAGGGGGGTATGAGCAGTTCTTC
CASSSATGGYEQFF
>TRBJ2-3|TRBV7-2|TRBD2|few
TGTGCCAGCAGCCTCTCTAGCGGGGGGGGCGGTGATACGCAGTATTTT
CASSLSSGGGGDTQYF
>TRBJ1-2|TRBV4-1|TRBD1|.
TGCGCCAGCAGCCAAGCCCCCGGGACAGGGGGCAACTATGGCTACACCTTC
CASSQAPGTGGNYGYTF